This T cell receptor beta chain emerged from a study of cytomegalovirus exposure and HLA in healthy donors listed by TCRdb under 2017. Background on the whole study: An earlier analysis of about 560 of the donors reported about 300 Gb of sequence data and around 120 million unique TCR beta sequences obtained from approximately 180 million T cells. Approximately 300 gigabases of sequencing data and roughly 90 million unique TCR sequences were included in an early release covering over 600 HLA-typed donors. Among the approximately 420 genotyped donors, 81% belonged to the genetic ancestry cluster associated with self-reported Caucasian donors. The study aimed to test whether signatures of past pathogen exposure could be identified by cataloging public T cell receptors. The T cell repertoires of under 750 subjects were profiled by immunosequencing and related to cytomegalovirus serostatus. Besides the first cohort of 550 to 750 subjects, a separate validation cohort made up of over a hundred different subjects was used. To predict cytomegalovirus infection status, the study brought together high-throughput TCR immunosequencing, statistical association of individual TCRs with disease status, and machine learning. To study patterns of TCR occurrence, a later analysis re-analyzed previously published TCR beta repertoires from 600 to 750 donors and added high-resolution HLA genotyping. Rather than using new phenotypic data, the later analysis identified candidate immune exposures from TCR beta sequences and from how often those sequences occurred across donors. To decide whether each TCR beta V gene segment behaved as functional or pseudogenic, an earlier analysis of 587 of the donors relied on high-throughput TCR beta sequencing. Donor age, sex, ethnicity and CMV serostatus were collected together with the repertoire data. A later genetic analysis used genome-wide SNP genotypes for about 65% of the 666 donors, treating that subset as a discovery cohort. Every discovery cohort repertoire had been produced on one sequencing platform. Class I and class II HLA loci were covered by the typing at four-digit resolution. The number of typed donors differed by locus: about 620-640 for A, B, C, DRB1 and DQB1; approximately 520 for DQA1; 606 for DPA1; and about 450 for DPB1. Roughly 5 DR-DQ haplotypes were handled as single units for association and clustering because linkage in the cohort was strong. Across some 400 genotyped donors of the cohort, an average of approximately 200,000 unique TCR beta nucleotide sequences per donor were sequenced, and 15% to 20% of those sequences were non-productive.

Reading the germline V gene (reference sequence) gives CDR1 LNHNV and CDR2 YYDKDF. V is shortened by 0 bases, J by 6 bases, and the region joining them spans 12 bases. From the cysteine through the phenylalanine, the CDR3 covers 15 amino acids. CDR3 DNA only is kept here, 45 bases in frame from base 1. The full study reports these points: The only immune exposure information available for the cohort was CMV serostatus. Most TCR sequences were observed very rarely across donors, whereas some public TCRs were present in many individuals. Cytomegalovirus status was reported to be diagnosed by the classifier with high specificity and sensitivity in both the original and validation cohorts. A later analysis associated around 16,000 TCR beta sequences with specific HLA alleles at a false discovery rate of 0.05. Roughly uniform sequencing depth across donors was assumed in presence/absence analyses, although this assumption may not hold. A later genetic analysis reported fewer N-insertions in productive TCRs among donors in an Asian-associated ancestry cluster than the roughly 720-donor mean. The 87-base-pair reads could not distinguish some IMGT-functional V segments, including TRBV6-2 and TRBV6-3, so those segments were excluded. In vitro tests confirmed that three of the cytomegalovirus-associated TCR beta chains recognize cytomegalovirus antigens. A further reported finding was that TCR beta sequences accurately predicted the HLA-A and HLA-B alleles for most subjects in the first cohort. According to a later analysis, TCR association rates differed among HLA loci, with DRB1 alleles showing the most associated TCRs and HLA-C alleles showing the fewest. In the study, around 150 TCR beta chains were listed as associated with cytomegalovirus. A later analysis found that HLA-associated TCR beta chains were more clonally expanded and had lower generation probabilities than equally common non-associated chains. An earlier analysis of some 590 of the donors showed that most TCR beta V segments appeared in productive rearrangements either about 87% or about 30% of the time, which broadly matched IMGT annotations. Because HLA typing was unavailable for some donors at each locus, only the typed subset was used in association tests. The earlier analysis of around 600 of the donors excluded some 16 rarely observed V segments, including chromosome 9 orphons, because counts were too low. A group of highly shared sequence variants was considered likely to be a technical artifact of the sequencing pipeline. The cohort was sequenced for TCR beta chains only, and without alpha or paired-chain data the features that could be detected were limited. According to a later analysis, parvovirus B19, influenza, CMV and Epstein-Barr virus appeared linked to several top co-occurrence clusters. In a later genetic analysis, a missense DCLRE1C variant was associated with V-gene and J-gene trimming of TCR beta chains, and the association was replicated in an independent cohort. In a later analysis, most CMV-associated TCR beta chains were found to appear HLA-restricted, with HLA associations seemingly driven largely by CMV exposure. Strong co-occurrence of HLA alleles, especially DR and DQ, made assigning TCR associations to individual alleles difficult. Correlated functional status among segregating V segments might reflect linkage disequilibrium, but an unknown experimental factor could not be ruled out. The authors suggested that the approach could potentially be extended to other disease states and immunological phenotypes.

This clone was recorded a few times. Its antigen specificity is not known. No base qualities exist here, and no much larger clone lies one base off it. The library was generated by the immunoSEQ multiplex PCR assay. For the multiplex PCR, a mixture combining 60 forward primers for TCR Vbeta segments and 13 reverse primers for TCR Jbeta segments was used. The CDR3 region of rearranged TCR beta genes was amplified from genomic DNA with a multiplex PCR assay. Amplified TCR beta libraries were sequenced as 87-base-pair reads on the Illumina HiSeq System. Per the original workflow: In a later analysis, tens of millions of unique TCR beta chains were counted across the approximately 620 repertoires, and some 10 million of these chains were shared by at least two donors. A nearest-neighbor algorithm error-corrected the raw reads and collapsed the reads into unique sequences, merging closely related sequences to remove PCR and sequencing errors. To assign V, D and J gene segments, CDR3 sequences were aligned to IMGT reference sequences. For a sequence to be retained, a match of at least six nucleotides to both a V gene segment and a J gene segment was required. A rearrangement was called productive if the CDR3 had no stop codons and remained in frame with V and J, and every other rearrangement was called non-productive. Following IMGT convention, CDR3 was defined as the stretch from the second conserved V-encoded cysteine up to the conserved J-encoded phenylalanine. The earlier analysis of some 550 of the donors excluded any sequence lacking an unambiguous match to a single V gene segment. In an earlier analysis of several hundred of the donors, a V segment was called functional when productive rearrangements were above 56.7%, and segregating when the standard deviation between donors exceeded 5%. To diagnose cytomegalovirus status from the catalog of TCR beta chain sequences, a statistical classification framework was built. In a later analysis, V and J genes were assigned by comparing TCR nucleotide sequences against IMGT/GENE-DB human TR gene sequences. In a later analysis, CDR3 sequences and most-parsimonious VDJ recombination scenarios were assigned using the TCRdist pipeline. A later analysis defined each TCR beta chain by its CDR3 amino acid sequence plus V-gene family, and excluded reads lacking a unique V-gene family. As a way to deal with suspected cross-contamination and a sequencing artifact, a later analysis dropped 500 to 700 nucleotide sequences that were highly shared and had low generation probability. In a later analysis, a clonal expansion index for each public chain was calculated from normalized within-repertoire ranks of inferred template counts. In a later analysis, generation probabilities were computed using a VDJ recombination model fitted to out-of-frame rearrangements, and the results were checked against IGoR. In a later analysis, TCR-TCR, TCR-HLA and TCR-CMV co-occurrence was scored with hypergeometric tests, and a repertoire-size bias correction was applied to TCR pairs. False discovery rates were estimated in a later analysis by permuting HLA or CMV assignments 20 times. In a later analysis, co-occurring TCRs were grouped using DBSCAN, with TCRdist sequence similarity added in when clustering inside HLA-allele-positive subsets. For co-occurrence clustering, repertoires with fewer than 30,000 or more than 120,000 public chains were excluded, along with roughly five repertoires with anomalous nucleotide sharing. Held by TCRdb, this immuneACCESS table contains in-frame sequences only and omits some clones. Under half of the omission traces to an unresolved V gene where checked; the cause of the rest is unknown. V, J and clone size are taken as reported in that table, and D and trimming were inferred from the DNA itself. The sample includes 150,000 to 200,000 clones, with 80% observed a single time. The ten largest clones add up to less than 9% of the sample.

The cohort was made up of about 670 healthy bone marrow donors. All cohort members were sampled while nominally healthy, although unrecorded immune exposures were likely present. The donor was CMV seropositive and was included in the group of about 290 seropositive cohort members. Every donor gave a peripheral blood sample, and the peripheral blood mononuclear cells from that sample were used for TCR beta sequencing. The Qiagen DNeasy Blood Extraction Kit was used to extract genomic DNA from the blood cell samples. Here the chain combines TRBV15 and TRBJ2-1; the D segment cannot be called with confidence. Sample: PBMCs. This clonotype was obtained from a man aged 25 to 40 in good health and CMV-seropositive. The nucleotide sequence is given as TGTGCCACCAGCAGAGATACCGATAGCAGCAATGAGCAGTTCTTC. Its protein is CATSRDTDSSNEQFF.